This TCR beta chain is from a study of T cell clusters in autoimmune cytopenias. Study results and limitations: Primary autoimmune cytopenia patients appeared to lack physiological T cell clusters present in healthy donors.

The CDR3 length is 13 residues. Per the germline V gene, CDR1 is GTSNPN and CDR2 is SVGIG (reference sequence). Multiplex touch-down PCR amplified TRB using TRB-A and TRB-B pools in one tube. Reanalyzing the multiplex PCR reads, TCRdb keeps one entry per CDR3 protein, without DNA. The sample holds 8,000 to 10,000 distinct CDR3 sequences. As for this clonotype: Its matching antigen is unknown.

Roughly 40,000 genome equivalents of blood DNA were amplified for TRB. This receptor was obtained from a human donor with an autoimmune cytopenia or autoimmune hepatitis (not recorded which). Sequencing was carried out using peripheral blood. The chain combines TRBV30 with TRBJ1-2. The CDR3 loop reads CASSNGRDYGYTF.